Listed here are 3 T cell receptor beta chains from one sample, sequenced in a study of Ad26.COV2.S vaccination and SARS-CoV-2 variants. The table came from immunoSEQ multiplex PCR; TCRdb's copy has only in-frame clones and leaves some out. The sample has about 390,000 clones, 92% seen once; the top ten hold more than 1.5%. Treatment defined: over 15 received Ad26.COV2.S at low or high dose, single or two shots; about 5 received placebo; per-sample allocation not given. Collection of samples fell on day 63 after the first vaccine or placebo injection. The sample was peripheral blood, taken in a trial of Ad26.COV2.S vaccine versus placebo. The origin of the receptors is a person aged 18 to 59 who received the Ad26.COV2.S COVID-19 vaccine or a placebo.

V is TRBV18 and J is TRBJ2-7; TRBD1 matches 7 bases. CDR1 is KGHSH and CDR2 is LQKENI in the germline V gene. J was trimmed by 9 bases and V by 3 bases; bases with no gene match: 14. The CDR3 has 15 amino acids. As DNA, the CDR3 is TGTGCCAGCTCACCTGCGAGCCAGGGGGTTTCCACGCAGTACTTC. This sequence encodes CASSPASQGVSTQYF.

The rearrangement joins TRBV2 to TRBJ2-7, with 10 nucleotides matching TRBD1. Germline CDR1 and CDR2: SNHLY and FYNNEI. The junction had 6 bases not matched to a gene; V was cut back by 7 bases and J by 3 bases. CDR3 size: 14 residues. The CDR3 spells CASIDRGLLYEQYF. The CDR3 bases are TGTGCCAGCATCGACAGGGGGCTTCTCTACGAGCAGTACTTC.

The V call is TRBV6-4, the J call TRBJ1-1; 8 bases align to TRBD1. V dropped 2 bases and J dropped 1; count of bases not matched to a gene: 9. Germline values: CDR1 MRHNA, CDR2 SNTAGT. CDR3 length equals 17 residues. DNA for the CDR3: TGTGCCAGCAGTGACGCCGGTAGTGGGACAGGGAACACTGAAGCTTTCTTT. Translating gives CASSDAGSGTGNTEAFF.